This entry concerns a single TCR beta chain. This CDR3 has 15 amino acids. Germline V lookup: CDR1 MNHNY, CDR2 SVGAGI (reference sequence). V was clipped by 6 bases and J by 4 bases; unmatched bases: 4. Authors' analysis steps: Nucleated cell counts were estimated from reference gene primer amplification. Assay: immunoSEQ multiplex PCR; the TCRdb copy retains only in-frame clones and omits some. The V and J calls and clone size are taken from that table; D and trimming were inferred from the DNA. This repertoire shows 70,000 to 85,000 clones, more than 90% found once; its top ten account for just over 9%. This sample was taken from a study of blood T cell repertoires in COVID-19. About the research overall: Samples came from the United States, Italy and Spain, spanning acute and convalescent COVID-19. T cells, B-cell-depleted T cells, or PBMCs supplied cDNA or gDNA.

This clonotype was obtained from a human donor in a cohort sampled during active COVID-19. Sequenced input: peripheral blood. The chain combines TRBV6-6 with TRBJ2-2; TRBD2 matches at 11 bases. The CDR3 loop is CASSPSGRSTGELFF. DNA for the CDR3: TGTGCCAGCAGCCCTAGCGGGAGGTCCACCGGGGAGCTGTTTTTT.